Listed here are 32 T cell receptor beta chains from one sample, sequenced in a study of CD8+ T cells in alopecia areata. Extraction of RNA preceded its reverse transcription into cDNA, which served as the sequencing template. Using immunoSEQ multiplex PCR, the repertoire was profiled, and TCRdb retains in-frame clones only, with some absent. The sample presents around 100,000 clones, none singletons. Specimen: lesional skin. The receptors originated from a C3H/HeJ mouse with alopecia areata. Strain haplotype at MHC: H2-k.

This clone was seen more than once but under ten times. Germline and genes here are mouse. The CDR3 is cut off 4 residues early in the read; its end comes from the germline J gene. The chain employs TRBV1 and TRBJ2-1; 10 bases map to TRBD2. The CDR3 is made up of 17 amino acids. Losses at the gene ends were 0 bases for V and 3 bases for J; bases not matched to a gene: 5. Germline V gives CDR1 NSQYPW, CDR2 LRSPGD (reference sequence). The CDR3 loop is CTCSADLLGGRYAEQFF. The part of the CDR3 DNA that was read is TGCACCTGCAGTGCAGATCTTCTGGGGGGGCGCTATGCT.

Worth noting for this clone: Genes here carry mouse names. Read data end 4 residues before the CDR3 end; the end is taken from the germline J gene. V usage is TRBV1 and J usage is TRBJ2-7; TRBD1 matches at 9 bases. Losses at the gene ends were 0 bases for V and 3 bases for J; bases not matched to a gene: 6. Germline CDR1 NSQYPW, CDR2 LRSPGD (reference sequence). CDR3 size: 16 residues. The sequenced part of the CDR3 DNA is TGCACCTGCAGTGCAGATCTTTGGACAGGGGACTAT. This translates into CTCSADLWTGDY. The entire CDR3 sequence reads CTCSADLWTGDYEQYF.

This clone was counted at least ten times. The genes are named according to mouse. The CDR3 end lies 4 residues beyond the end of the read and is filled in from the germline J gene. The V gene is TRBV13-3, the J gene TRBJ2-1, with 10 bases lining up with TRBD2. The germline CDR1 and CDR2 sequences are NNHDY and SYVADS. This CDR3 has 16 amino acids. With 2 bases clipped from V and 3 bases from J, the junction kept 5 bases outside the gene matches. CDR3 DNA, as far as it was read: TGTGCCAGCAGTGACCCCTGGACTGGGGGCTATGCT. This codes for CASSDPWTGGYA. The complete CDR3 protein is CASSDPWTGGYAEQFF.

Regarding this clone: TCRdb and the translated DNA give different amino acids at residue 10; the protein presented here is the one translated from the DNA. Gene names and germline refer to mouse. Read coverage stops 3 residues before the CDR3 terminus; the germline J gene supplies the remainder. This chain links TRBV19 with TRBJ1-3; TRBD1 is a possible D gene (6 bases). CDR3 length: 13 amino acids. V was shortened by 6 bases and J by 4 bases, with 11 bases between the two germline ends. Germline V gives CDR1 FNHDT, CDR2 SITEND (reference sequence). CDR3 loop: CASNTGRGNTLYF. The sequenced CDR3 bases are TGTGCCAGCAATACAGGGAGGGGAAATACG.

In the case of this clone: The gene names given are mouse names. The read falls 4 residues short of the CDR3 end, and the missing part is taken from the germline J gene. V is TRBV5 and J is TRBJ2-1, with a tentative D call TRBD2 (6 bases). This CDR3 is built from 15 residues. The germline V gene encodes CDR1 LGHNA and CDR2 YNLKQL (reference sequence). Trimming removed 4 bases at V and 0 bases at J, with 10 bases between. The sequenced part of the CDR3 DNA is TGTGCCAGCAGCCTCGACTGGATTAACTATGCT. Protein: CASSLDWINYA. The complete CDR3 reads CASSLDWINYAEQFF.

With regard to this clone: The gene names given are mouse names. The CDR3 here is CASSAGQGRDTQYF. The CDR3 bases that were read are TGTGCCAGCAGCGCGGGACAGGGGAGGGAC. This rearrangement joins TRBV13-3 to TRBJ2-5, with 10 bases lining up with TRBD1. The read ends 4 residues shy of where the CDR3 ends; the end is completed using the germline J gene. The CDR3 totals 14 residues. CDR1 is NNHDY and CDR2 is SYVADS in the germline V gene. The full variable domain, with the rest looked up from reference TRBV13-3 and TRBJ2-5, is EAAVTQSPRSKVAVTGGKVTLSCHQTNNHDYMYWYRQDTGHGLRLIHYSYVADSTEKGDIPDGYKASRPSQENFSLILELASLSQTAVYFCASSAGQGRDTQYFGPGTRLLVL.

This clone was seen only a few times. Gene names are the mouse ones. The missing CDR3 end, 4 residues past where the read stops, is filled in from the germline J gene. The chain links TRBV13-3 to TRBJ1-1; 8 bases match TRBD1. CDR3 length: 13 amino acids. Germline loops: CDR1 NNHDY, CDR2 SYVADS. The DNA read from the CDR3 is TGTGCCAGCAGGGCCACAGGGGGAGCA. Its translation: CASRATGGA. The entire CDR3 is CASRATGGAEVFF.

A word on this clone: Gene labels here are mouse ones. The CDR3 reads CASSTGTGMNTLYF. The sequenced part of the CDR3 DNA is TGTGCCAGCAGTACCGGGACAGGGATGAAC. This chain uses TRBV13-3 with TRBJ2-4; 9 bases map to TRBD1. The sequence runs out 4 residues before the end of the CDR3; the remainder is reconstructed from the germline J gene. This CDR3 has 14 amino acids. Germline assignment: CDR1 NNHDY and CDR2 SYVADS.

Turning to this clone: Genes and germline come from the mouse. The read halts 4 residues ahead of the CDR3 end, with the missing end drawn from the germline J gene. The V gene is TRBV1, the J gene TRBJ2-3, with a weak D call TRBD1 (6 bases). Trimming stripped 3 bases from V and 0 bases from J, with 10 bases between. This CDR3 has 15 residues. The germline CDR1 and CDR2 sequences are NSQYPW and LRSPGD (reference sequence). The CDR3 sequence: CTCSALDSSAETLYF. The CDR3 bases that were read are TGCACCTGCAGTGCTTTGGACAGTAGTGCAGAA.

This clone was seen a handful of times. Mouse gene names apply. The read terminates 4 residues ahead of where the CDR3 ends, so the germline J gene completes it. The rearrangement uses TRBV13-3 and TRBJ1-2; D might be TRBD1 (6 bases). From germline, CDR1 is NNHDY and CDR2 SYVADS. CDR3 size: 16 residues. V was shortened by 2 bases and J by 0 bases, with 14 bases between the two germline ends. The CDR3 reads CASSDTGRGANSDYTF. CDR3 DNA (partial): TGTGCCAGCAGTGACACAGGGAGAGGGGCAAACTCC.

A word on this clone: Gene names refer to mouse genes. The read ends 4 residues before the CDR3 terminus; that terminus is restored from the germline J gene. The V gene is TRBV13-3, the J gene TRBJ2-1; 7 bases align to TRBD1. This CDR3 is 16 amino acids long. With 3 bases clipped from V and 0 bases from J, the junction kept 6 bases outside the gene matches. Germline CDR1 NNHDY, CDR2 SYVADS. This chain's CDR3 is CASSAAGQINYAEQFF. The CDR3 bases that were read are TGTGCCAGCAGTGCCGCGGGACAGATTAACTATGCT.

Concerning this clone itself: Gene and germline names: mouse. The CDR3 extends 4 residues past the end of the read, so its final part is completed from the germline J gene. V usage is TRBV13-2 and J usage is TRBJ2-1; 10 positions match TRBD2. Trimming removed 1 base from V and 2 bases from J; junction bases left unmatched: 3. The germline V gene encodes CDR1 NNHNN and CDR2 SYGAGS (reference sequence). The CDR3 spans 16 residues. The sequenced CDR3 bases are TGTGCCAGCGGTGATTGGCTGGGGGGGCACTATGCT. Its protein product is CASGDWLGGHYA. The full CDR3 protein reads CASGDWLGGHYAEQFF.

In this sample, this clone turned up a few times. Germline and genes here are mouse. The read terminates 4 residues ahead of where the CDR3 ends, so the germline J gene completes it. This chain uses TRBV13-1 with TRBJ2-3, with 8 bases fitting TRBD1. CDR3 length: 14 residues. Looked up from germline, CDR1 is NSHNY and CDR2 is SYGAGN. Losses at the gene ends were 1 base for V and 4 bases for J; bases not matched to a gene: 2. CDR3 bases read: TGTGCCAGCAGTGATAGACAGGGGACAGAA. Translated: CASSDRQGTE. The full-length CDR3 reads as CASSDRQGTETLYF.

To note about this clone: Germline and genes: mouse. The sequenced fragment ends 4 residues before the CDR3 boundary, so the rest is inferred from the germline J gene. This chain links TRBV14 with TRBJ2-7, with 7 bases that match TRBD1. The CDR3 length is 14 residues. Germline-derived CDR1 and CDR2 are SGHDT and FRDEAV. CDR3: CASSFDRVSYEQYF. The CDR3 bases that were read are TGTGCCAGCAGTTTTGACAGGGTCTCTTAT.

This clone was found many times. Gene names denote mouse genes. The read stops 4 residues short of the end of the CDR3; the missing end is completed from the germline J gene. The gene calls are TRBV13-3 and TRBJ2-5, with 14 nucleotides matching TRBD2. The CDR3 runs 16 residues. CDR1 and CDR2 (germline): NNHDY, SYVADS. V shed 3 bases, J shed 2 bases, and the junction held 2 bases outside the gene matches. The CDR3 bases that were read are TGTGCCAGCAGTGGGGACTGGGGGGGCGTCCAAGAC. This translates into CASSGDWGGVQD. The whole CDR3 protein is CASSGDWGGVQDTQYF.

There are a few counts of this clone. Mouse names are used for the genes. The CDR3 end is not reached by the read, which stops 4 residues before it; the germline J gene fills it in. The J gene is TRBJ2-7, the V gene TRBV1, with 8 bases matching TRBD1. V lost 3 bases to trimming and J lost 3 bases; unmatched junction nucleotides: 13. In germline, CDR1 is NSQYPW, CDR2 LRSPGD (reference sequence). The CDR3 has 17 residues. The CDR3 region is CTCSAGAAGDRSYEQYF. The CDR3 DNA, read in part, is TGCACCTGCAGTGCGGGGGCGGCGGGGGACAGGAGCTAT.

This clone was seen a few times. Gene names are the mouse ones. The read halts 4 residues ahead of the CDR3 end, with the missing end drawn from the germline J gene. V and J are TRBV17 and TRBJ2-3, with TRBD1 as a possible D gene (6 bases). CDR1 is MNHDT and CDR2 is YYDKIL in the germline V gene. V was pared by 6 bases and J by 2 bases, with 9 bases between. The CDR3 loop spans 13 amino acids. CDR3 sequence reads: CASSGQFAETLYF. CDR3 DNA, as far as it was read: TGTGCTAGCAGCGGACAGTTTGCAGAA.

A remark on this clone: Genes and germline are mouse. The sequence runs out 4 residues before the end of the CDR3; the remainder is reconstructed from the germline J gene. The rearrangement links TRBV13-2 to TRBJ1-4; 9 nucleotides agree with TRBD1. Germline loops: CDR1 NNHNN, CDR2 SYGAGS (reference sequence). The junction had 3 bases not matched to a gene; V was cut back by 1 base and J by 2 bases. The CDR3 length is 16 residues. The part of the CDR3 DNA that was read is TGTGCCAGCGGTGATTCCGGGACAGGGTCCAACGAA. Protein: CASGDSGTGSNE. The entire CDR3 reads CASGDSGTGSNERLFF.

This clone has at least ten counts. The genes and germline here are from mouse. The read terminates 4 residues ahead of where the CDR3 ends, so the germline J gene completes it. The J gene is TRBJ1-1, the V gene TRBV13-3; D is perhaps TRBD1 (6 bases). Per germline, CDR1 NNHDY and CDR2 SYVADS. CDR3 length: 11 residues. CDR3: CASSAGQEVFF. The sequenced CDR3 bases are TGTGCCAGCAGTGCGGGACAA.

This clone was counted at least ten times. Gene names follow the mouse nomenclature. The read falls 4 residues short of the CDR3 end, and the missing part is taken from the germline J gene. The rearrangement uses TRBV1 and TRBJ2-1; 8 positions match TRBD2. The germline V gene has CDR1 NSQYPW and CDR2 LRSPGD (reference sequence). The CDR3 is made up of 15 amino acids. The sequenced part of the CDR3 DNA is TGCACCTGCAGTCCCCTCTGGGGGGTATGGGCT. It encodes CTCSPLWGVWA. The entire CDR3 sequence reads CTCSPLWGVWAEQFF. The full variable domain, its missing parts supplied by reference TRBV1 and TRBJ2-1, is VTLLEQNPRWRLVPRGQAVNLRCILKNSQYPWMSWYQQDLQKQLQWLFTLRSPGDKEVKSLPGADYLATRVTDTELRLQVANMSQGRTLYCTCSPLWGVWAEQFFGPGTRLTVL.

Concerning this clone itself: The gene names here belong to mouse. The read falls 4 residues short of the CDR3 end, and the missing part is taken from the germline J gene. The J gene is TRBJ2-7, the V gene TRBV1; 7 bases map to TRBD2. Germline V gives CDR1 NSQYPW, CDR2 LRSPGD (reference sequence). There are 16 residues in the CDR3. The junction had 5 bases not matched to a gene; V was cut back by 0 bases and J by 0 bases. The CDR3 bases that were read are TGCACCTGCAGTGCAGATATCTGGGGGATCTCCTAT. Protein: CTCSADIWGISY. The CDR3 in its entirety is CTCSADIWGISYEQYF.

There are many counts of this clone. The gene symbols are mouse symbols. Incomplete CDR3 DNA: TGTGCCAGCAGCCTACAGGGGGCCTCCTAT. It codes for CASSLQGASY. The full CDR3 protein reads CASSLQGASYEQYF. The J gene is TRBJ2-7, the V gene TRBV13-3; TRBD1 aligns across 9 bases. The DNA ends 4 residues before the CDR3 does, and the rest of the CDR3 is filled in from the germline J gene. CDR1 and CDR2 (germline): NNHDY, SYVADS. Trimming cost V 5 bases and J 0 bases; bases outside gene matches: 3. The CDR3 length is 14 residues.

As for this clone: The germline and genes are mouse ones. The read ends 4 residues shy of where the CDR3 ends; the end is completed using the germline J gene. The chain carries TRBV13-3 and TRBJ2-7; D is possibly TRBD1 (5 bases). CDR3 size: 13 residues. Germline V CDR1 and CDR2: NNHDY, SYVADS. The CDR3 spells CASSPTDRYEQYF. The part of the CDR3 DNA that was read is TGTGCCAGCAGTCCCACTGACAGATAT.

With respect to this clone: Gene names follow the mouse nomenclature. CDR3 bases read: TGTGCCAGCGGTGACTCTAACCAAGAC. Translating it yields CASGDSNQD. Given in full, the CDR3 is CASGDSNQDTQYF. This chain connects TRBV13-2 to TRBJ2-5, with no clear D. The read stops 4 residues short of the end of the CDR3; the missing end is completed from the germline J gene. CDR3 length equals 13 residues. The germline V gene has CDR1 NNHNN and CDR2 SYGAGS (reference sequence). The V end lost 2 bases, the J end lost 0 bases, and 4 bases lay between the germline ends.

This clone was counted a few times. TCRdb's protein does not match the DNA translation at residue 12; the protein provided is translated from the DNA. The gene names given are mouse names. The CDR3 end lies 3 residues beyond the end of the read and is filled in from the germline J gene. The V gene is TRBV13-3, the J gene TRBJ1-6, with 8 bases fitting TRBD1. TRBJ1-6 is annotated as an ORF whose role is uncertain. V shed 1 base and J 7 bases; nucleotides not matched to a gene: 4. The CDR3 contains 15 residues. Germline assignment: CDR1 NNHDY and CDR2 SYVADS. The sequenced CDR3 bases are TGTGCCAGCAGTGATCAACAGGGGGGGAATTCGCCC. Protein product: CASSDQQGGNSP. In full, the CDR3 reads CASSDQQGGNSPLYF.

Worth noting for this clone: The genes are named according to mouse. The CDR3 end lies 4 residues beyond the end of the read and is filled in from the germline J gene. The rearrangement joins TRBV13-1 to TRBJ2-2; 7 bases are shared with TRBD1. The germline V gene encodes CDR1 NSHNY and CDR2 SYGAGN. V trimming: 0 bases; J trimming: 0 bases; junction bases outside the gene matches: 2. The CDR3 covers 16 residues. This CDR3 reads CASSDVTGSNTGQLYF. CDR3 DNA, as far as it was read: TGTGCCAGCAGTGATGTGACAGGGTCAAACACCGGG.

Concerning this clone: Gene names and germline match the mouse. The read ends 4 residues before the CDR3 terminus; that terminus is restored from the germline J gene. The chain links TRBV17 to TRBJ2-3; 12 nucleotides match TRBD2. CDR1 is MNHDT, CDR2 YYDKIL, per germline. V was pared by 3 bases and J by 0 bases, with 4 bases of the junction left unmatched. This CDR3 has 17 residues. CDR3 protein: CASSSGTGGRSAETLYF. The DNA read from the CDR3 is TGTGCTAGCAGTAGCGGGACTGGGGGGCGGAGTGCAGAA.

As for this clone: The genes are named according to mouse. CDR3 sequence reads: CASSPGLETSAETLYF. The sequenced part of the CDR3 DNA is TGTGCCAGCTCCCCCGGACTGGAGACTAGTGCAGAA. The chain joins TRBV12-1 to TRBJ2-3; 7 nucleotides line up with TRBD2. The DNA ends 4 residues before the CDR3 does, and the rest of the CDR3 is filled in from the germline J gene. The CDR3 loop spans 16 amino acids. With V trimmed by 4 bases and J by 0 bases, 9 bases remained unmatched. CDR1 is SGHSN and CDR2 is HYEKVE in the germline V gene.

This clone was found a few times. Gene names are the mouse ones. Read sequence stops 4 residues before the CDR3 end, and the germline J gene provides the missing end. This rearrangement joins TRBV13-2 to TRBJ2-1; perhaps TRBD1 as D (6 bases). The CDR3 runs to 14 residues. Germline V gives CDR1 NNHNN, CDR2 SYGAGS (reference sequence). V shed 2 bases and J shed 4 bases, with 10 bases lying between them. The DNA read from the CDR3 is TGTGCCAGCGGTGAAGGGACAATATATGCT. It is translated as CASGEGTIYA. In full, the CDR3 is CASGEGTIYAEQFF.

This clone was counted between two and nine times. The genes and germline here are from mouse. The sequenced fragment ends 4 residues before the CDR3 boundary, so the rest is inferred from the germline J gene. This chain links TRBV13-3 with TRBJ1-4, with 7 nucleotides matching TRBD1. Germline-derived CDR1 and CDR2 are NNHDY and SYVADS. V shed 1 base and J 4 bases; nucleotides not matched to a gene: 4. This CDR3 comprises 15 residues. Incomplete CDR3 DNA: TGTGCCAGCAGTGATTTAACAGGGGACAACGAA. Translated: CASSDLTGDNE. The complete CDR3 reads CASSDLTGDNERLFF.

Regarding this clone: The germline and genes are mouse ones. The CDR3 end is not reached by the read, which stops 4 residues before it; the germline J gene fills it in. The rearrangement links TRBV1 to TRBJ2-2, with D possibly matching TRBD2 (6 bases). The CDR3 is 14 residues long. V gave up 4 bases and J gave up 2 bases, with 8 bases separating them. CDR1 is NSQYPW, CDR2 LRSPGD, per germline (reference sequence). The CDR3 DNA, read in part, is TGCACCTGCAGTGGGGACTTCAACACCGGG. It specifies CTCSGDFNTG. The whole CDR3 protein is CTCSGDFNTGQLYF.

This clone was seen only a few times. Mouse gene names and germline throughout. The CDR3 end lies 4 residues beyond the end of the read and is filled in from the germline J gene. The V gene is TRBV5, the J gene TRBJ1-1, with D uncertain. V was pared by 0 bases and J by 0 bases, with 5 bases between. This CDR3 is built from 14 residues. Germline assignment: CDR1 LGHNA and CDR2 YNLKQL (reference sequence). The DNA read from the CDR3 is TGTGCCAGCAGCCAAGATTACACAAACACA. Translation gives CASSQDYTNT. The entire CDR3 reads CASSQDYTNTEVFF.